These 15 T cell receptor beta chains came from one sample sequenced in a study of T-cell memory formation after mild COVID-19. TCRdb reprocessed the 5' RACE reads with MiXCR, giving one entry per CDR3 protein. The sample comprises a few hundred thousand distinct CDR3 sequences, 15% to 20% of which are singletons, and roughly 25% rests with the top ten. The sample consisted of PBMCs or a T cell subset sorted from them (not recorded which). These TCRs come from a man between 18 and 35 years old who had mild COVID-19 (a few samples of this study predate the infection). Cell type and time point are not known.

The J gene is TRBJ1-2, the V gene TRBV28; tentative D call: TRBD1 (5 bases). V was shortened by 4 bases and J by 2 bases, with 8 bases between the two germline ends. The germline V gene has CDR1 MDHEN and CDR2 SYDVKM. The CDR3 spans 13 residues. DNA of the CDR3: TGTGCCAGCAGTTGGAGGGGAAACTATGGCTACACCTTC. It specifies CASSWRGNYGYTF.

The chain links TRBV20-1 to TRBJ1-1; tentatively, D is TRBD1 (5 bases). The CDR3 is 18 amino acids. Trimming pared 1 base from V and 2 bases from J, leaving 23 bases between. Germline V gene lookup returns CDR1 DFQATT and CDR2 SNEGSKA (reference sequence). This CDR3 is CSARGRRDGGYPNTEAFF. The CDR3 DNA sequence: TGCAGTGCTAGAGGACGCCGGGACGGAGGCTACCCTAACACTGAAGCTTTCTTT.

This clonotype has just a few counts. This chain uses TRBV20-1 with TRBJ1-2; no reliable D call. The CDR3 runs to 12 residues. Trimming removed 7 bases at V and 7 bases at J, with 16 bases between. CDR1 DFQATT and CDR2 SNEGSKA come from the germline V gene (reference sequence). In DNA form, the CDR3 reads TGCAGTGTTATGTGGGGTATGAGTGGCTACACCTTC. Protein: CSVMWGMSGYTF.

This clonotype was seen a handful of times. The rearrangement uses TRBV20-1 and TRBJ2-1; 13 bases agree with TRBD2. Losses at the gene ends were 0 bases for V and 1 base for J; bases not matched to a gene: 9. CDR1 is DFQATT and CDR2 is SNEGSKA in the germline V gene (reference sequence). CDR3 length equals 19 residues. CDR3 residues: CSARDLRGLAGISYNEQFF. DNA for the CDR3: TGCAGTGCTAGAGATCTCCGGGGACTAGCGGGGATTTCCTACAATGAGCAGTTCTTC.

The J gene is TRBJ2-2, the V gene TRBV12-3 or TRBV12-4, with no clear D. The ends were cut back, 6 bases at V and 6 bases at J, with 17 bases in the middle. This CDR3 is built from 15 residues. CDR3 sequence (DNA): TGTGCCAGCAGCCCGACGGTGGGGTCGCCCGGGGAGCTGTTTTTT. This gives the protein CASSPTVGSPGELFF.

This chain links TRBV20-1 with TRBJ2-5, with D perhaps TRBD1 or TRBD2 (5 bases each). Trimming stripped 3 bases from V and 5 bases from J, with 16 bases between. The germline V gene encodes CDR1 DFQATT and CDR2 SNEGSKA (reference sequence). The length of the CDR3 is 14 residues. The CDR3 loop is CSARPGPQMETQYF. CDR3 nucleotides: TGCAGTGCTAGGCCGGGACCACAGATGGAGACCCAGTACTTC.

CDR3 in amino acids: CASSPGTSGPDTQYF. CDR3 coding DNA: TGTGCCAGCAGTCCGGGGACTAGCGGGCCAGATACGCAGTATTTT. The chain is built from TRBV12-3 or TRBV12-4 and TRBJ2-3, with 12 bases fitting TRBD2. V gave up 5 bases and J gave up 4 bases; unmatched junction bases: 4. The CDR3 length is 15 residues.

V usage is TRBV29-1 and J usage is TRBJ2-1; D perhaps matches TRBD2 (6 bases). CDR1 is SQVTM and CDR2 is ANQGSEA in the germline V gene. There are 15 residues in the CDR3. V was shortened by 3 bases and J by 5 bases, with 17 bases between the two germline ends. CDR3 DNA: TGCAGCGTTGAGCAACGTCGGGGAGGAGACAATGAGCAGTTCTTC. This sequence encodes CSVEQRRGGDNEQFF.

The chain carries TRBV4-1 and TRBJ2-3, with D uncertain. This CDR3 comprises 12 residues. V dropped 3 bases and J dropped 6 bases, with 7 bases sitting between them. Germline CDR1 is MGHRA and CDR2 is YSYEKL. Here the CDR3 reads CASSHGSDTQYF. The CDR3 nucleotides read TGCGCCAGCAGCCATGGATCTGATACGCAGTATTTT.

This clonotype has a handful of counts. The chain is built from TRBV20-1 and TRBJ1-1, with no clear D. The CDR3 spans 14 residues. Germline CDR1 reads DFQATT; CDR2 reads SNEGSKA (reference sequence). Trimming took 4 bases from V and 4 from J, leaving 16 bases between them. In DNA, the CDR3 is TGCAGTGCTACTACGTTGGGATCGGGCACTGAAGCTTTCTTT. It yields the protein CSATTLGSGTEAFF.

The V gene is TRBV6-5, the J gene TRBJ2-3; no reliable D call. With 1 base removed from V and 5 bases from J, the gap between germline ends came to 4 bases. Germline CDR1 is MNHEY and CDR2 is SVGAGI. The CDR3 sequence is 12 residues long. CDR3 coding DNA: TGTGCCAGCAGTTACTGGGGAGATACGCAGTATTTT. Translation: CASSYWGDTQYF.

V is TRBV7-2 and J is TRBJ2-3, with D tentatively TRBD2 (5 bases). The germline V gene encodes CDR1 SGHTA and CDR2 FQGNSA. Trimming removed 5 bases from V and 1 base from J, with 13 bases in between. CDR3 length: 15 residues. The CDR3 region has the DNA TGTGCCAGCAGCAAAGCGGCCGGGGGCACAGATACGCAGTATTTT. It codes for CASSKAAGGTDTQYF.

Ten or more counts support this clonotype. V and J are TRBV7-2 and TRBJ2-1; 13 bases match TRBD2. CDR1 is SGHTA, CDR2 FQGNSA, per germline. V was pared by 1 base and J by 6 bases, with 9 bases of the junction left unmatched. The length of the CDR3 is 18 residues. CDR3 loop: CASSLDRIGLAGANEQFF. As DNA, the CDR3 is TGTGCCAGCAGCTTAGATCGGATAGGACTAGCGGGGGCCAATGAGCAGTTCTTC.

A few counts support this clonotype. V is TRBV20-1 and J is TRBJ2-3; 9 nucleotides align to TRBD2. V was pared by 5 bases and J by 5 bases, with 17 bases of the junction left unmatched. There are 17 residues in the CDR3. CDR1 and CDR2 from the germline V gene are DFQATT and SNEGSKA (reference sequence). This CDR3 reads CSAEPRGGGGGEDTQYF. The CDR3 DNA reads TGCAGTGCTGAGCCCAGGGGAGGTGGCGGGGGGGAAGATACGCAGTATTTT.

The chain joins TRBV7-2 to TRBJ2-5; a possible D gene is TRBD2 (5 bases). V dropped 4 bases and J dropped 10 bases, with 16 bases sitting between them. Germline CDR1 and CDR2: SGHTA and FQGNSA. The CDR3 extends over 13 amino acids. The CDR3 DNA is TGTGCCAGCAGCTCCCGGGGAGAGCGCAACCAGTACTTC. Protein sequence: CASSSRGERNQYF.